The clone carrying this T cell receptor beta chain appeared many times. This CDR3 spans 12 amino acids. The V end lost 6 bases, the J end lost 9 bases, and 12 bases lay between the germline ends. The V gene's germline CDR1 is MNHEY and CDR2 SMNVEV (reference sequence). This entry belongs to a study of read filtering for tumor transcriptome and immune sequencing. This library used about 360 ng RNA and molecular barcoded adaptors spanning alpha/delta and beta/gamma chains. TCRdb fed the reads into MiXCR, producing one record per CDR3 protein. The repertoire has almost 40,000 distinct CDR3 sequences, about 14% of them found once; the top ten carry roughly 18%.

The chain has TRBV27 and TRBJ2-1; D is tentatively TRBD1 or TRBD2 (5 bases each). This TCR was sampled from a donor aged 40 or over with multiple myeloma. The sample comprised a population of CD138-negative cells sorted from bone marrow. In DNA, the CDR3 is TGTGCCAGCAGCCGGAAGGGGAGTGAGCAGTTCTTC. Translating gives CASSRKGSEQFF.